This T cell receptor (beta chain) was recorded in a study of CXCR3-negative and CXCR3-positive naive CD8 T cells. Carrying UMI labels, the TRB cDNA libraries were prepared through 5' RACE. TCRdb processed the 5' RACE reads again and assigns one entry to each CDR3 protein, with no DNA. The data show just under 65,000 distinct CDR3 sequences, and the top ten clones hold 4.8%. CD8+ T cell subsets were each sorted in triplicate, approximately 300,000 cells apiece. Regarding this clonotype: Its specificity is unknown.

Per germline, CDR1 MNHNY and CDR2 SVGAGI (reference sequence). The CDR3 loop spans 15 amino acids. The study, taken as a whole, reports: CD5 surface expression was similar among naive subsets, and TCR strength was estimated by inference from TRB CDR3 properties. Expression of CXCR3 was partially reduced after cryopreservation, and fresh PBMCs were used in most assays. CXCR3-positive naive cells carried more hydrophobic TRB CDR3s than CXCR3-negative naive cells did. Memory CD8+ cells showed much lower diversity, while both naive subsets were comparably high.

The source material was naive CXCR3+ CD8+ T cells from blood. Described subset: CD45RO-CCR7+CD27+CD95- naive CD8+ T cells expressing CXCR3 (TNR3+). The TCR sequence derives from a human donor in good health. Some clones in this sample may be carry-over from other donors' samples. The chain couples TRBV6-6 to TRBJ2-7. CDR3: CASSYRTAAAYEQYF.